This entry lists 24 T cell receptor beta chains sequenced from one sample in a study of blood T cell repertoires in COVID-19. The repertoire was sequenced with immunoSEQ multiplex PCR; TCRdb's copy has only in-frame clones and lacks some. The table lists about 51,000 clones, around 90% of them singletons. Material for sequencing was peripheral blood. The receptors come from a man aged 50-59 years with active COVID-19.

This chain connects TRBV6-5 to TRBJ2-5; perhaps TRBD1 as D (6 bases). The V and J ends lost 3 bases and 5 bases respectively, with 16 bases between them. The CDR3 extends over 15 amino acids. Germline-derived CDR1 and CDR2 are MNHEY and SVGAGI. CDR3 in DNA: TGTGCCAGCAGTTATGGTAGCAGGGGTAGGGAGACCCAGTACTTC. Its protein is CASSYGSRGRETQYF.

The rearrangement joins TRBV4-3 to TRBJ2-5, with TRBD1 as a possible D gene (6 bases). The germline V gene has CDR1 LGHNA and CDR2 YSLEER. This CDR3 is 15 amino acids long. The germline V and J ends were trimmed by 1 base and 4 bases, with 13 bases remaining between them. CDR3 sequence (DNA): TGCGCCAGCAGCCAAGGGGGGCCACTACCAGAGACCCAGTACTTC. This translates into CASSQGGPLPETQYF.

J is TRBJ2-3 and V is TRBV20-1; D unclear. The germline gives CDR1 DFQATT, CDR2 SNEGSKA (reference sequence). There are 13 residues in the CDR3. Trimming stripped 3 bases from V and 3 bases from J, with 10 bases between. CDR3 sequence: CSASLGGTDTQYF. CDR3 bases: TGCAGTGCTAGTCTAGGCGGTACAGATACGCAGTATTTT.

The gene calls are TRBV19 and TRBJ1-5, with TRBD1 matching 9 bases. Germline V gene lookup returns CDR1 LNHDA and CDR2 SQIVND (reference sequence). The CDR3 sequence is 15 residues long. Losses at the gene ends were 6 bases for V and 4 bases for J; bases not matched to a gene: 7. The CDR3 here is CASSLRTGANQPQHF. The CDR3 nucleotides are TGTGCCAGTAGCTTAAGGACAGGGGCAAATCAGCCCCAGCATTTT.

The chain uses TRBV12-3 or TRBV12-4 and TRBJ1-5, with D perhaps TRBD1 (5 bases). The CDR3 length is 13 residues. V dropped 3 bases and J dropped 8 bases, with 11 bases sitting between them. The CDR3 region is CASSFSQGKPQHF. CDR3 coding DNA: TGTGCCAGCAGTTTTTCCCAGGGTAAGCCCCAGCATTTT.

The CDR3, as DNA: TGTGCCAGCAGCCTACAGGGAGCTGCTAACTATGGCTACACCTTC. Its protein is CASSLQGAANYGYTF. This chain connects TRBV11-2 to TRBJ1-2; maybe TRBD1 (6 bases). This CDR3 region has 15 residues. Germline lookup yields CDR1 SGHAT and CDR2 FQNNGV. Trimming stripped 5 bases from V and 0 bases from J, with 13 bases between.

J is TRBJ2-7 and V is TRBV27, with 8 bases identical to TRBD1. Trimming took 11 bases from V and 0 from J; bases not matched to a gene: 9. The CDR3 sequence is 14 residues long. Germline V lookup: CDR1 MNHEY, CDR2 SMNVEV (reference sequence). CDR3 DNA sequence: TGTGCCTCAGGGGGCTTGCTGAGCTCCTACGAGCAGTACTTC. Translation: CASGGLLSSYEQYF.

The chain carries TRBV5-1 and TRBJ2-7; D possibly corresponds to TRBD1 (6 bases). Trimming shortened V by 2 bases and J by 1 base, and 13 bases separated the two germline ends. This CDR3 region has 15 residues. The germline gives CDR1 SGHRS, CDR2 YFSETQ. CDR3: CASSFSPTGSYEQYF. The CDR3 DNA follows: TGCGCCAGCAGCTTCTCCCCGACAGGTTCCTACGAGCAGTACTTC. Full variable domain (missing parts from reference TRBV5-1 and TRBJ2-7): KAGVTQTPRYLIKTRGQQVTLSCSPISGHRSVSWYQQTPGQGLQFLFEYFSETQRNKGNFPGRFSGRQFSNSRSEMNVSTLELGDSALYLCASSFSPTGSYEQYFGPGTRLTVT.

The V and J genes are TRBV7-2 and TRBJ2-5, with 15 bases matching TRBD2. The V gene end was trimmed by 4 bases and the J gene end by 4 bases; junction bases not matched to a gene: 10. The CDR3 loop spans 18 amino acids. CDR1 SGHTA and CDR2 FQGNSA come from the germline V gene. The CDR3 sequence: CASSSGLAGGRVRETQYF. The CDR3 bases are TGTGCCAGCAGCTCCGGACTAGCGGGGGGGCGTGTTAGAGAGACCCAGTACTTC. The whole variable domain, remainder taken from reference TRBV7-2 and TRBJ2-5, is GAGVSQSPSNKVTEKGKDVELRCDPISGHTALYWYRQSLGQGLEFLIYFQGNSAPDKSGLPSDRFSAERTGGSVSTLTIQRTQQEDSAVYLCASSSGLAGGRVRETQYFGPGTRLLVL.

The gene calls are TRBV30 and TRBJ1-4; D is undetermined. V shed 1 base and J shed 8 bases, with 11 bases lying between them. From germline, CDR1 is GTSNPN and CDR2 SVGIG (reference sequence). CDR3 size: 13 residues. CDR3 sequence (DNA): TGTGCCTGGAGTGGGAGAGGGCGCGAAAAACTGTTTTTT. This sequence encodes CAWSGRGREKLFF.

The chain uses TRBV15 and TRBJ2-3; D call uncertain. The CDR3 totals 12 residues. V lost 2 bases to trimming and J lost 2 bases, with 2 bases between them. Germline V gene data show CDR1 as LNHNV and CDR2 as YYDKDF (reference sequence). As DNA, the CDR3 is TGTGCCACCAGCAGATACACAGATACGCAGTATTTT. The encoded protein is CATSRYTDTQYF.

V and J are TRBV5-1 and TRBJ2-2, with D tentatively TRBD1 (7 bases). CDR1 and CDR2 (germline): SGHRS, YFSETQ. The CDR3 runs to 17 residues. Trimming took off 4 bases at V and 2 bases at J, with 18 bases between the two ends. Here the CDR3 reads CASSQGGGAANTGELFF. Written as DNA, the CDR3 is TGCGCCAGCAGCCAGGGGGGTGGGGCTGCTAACACCGGGGAGCTGTTTTTT.

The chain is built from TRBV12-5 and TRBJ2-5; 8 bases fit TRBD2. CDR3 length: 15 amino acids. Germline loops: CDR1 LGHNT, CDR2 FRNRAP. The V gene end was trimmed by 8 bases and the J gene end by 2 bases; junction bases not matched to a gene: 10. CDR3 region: CASRLSGSLQETQYF. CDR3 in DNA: TGTGCTAGTAGGCTGAGCGGGAGTCTGCAAGAGACCCAGTACTTC.

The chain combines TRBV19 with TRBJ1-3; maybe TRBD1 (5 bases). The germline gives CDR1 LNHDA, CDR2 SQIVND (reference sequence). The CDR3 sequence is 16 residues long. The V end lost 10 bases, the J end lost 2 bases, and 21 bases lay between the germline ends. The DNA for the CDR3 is TGTGCCACCGTCGGGGGTATCGGGGGAGCTGGAAACACCATATATTTT. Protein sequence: CATVGGIGGAGNTIYF.

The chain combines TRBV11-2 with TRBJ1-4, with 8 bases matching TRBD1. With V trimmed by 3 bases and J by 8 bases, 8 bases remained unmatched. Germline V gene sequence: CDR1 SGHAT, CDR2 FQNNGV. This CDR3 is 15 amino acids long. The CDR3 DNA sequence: TGTGCCAGCAGCTTCACGCAGGGGGCGAGCGAAAAACTGTTTTTT. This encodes CASSFTQGASEKLFF.

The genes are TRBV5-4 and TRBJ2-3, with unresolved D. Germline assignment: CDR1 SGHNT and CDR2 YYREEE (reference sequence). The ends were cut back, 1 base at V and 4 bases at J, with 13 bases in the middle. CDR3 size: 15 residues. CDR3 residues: CASSLNPSLSDTQYF. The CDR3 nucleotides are TGTGCCAGCAGCTTGAATCCTAGTCTGTCAGATACGCAGTATTTT.

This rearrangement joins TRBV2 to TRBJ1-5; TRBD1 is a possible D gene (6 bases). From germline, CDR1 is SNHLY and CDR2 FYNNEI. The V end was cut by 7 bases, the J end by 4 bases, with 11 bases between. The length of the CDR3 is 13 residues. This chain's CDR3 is CASTIRGNQPQHF. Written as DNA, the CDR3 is TGTGCCAGCACGATCAGGGGTAATCAGCCCCAGCATTTT.

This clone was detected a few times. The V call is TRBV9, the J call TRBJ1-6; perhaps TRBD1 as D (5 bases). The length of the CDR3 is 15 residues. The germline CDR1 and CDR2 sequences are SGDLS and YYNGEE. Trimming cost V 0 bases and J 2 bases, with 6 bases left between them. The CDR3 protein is CASSVEGAYNSPLHF. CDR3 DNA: TGTGCCAGCAGCGTAGAAGGGGCCTATAATTCACCCCTCCACTTT.

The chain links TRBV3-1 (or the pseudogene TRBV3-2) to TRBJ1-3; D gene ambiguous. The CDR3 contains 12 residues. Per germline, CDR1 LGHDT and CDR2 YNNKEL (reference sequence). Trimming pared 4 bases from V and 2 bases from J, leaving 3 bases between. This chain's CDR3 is CASSPAGNTIYF. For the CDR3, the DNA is TGTGCCAGCAGCCCAGCTGGAAACACCATATATTTT.

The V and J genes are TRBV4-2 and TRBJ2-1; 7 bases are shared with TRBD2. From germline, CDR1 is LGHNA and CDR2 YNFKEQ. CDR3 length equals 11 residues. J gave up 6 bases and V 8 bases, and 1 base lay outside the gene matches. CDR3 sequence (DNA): TGTGCCAGCGGGAGGGGCAATGAGCAGTTCTTC. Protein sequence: CASGRGNEQFF.

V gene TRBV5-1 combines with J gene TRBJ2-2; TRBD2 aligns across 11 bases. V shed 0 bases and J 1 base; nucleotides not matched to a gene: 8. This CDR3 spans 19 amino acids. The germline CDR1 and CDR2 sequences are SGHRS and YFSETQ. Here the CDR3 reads CASSLGLLAGGRNTGELFF. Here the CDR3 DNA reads TGCGCCAGCAGCTTGGGTCTGCTAGCGGGAGGACGGAACACCGGGGAGCTGTTTTTT. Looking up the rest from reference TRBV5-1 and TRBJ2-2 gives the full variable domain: KAGVTQTPRYLIKTRGQQVTLSCSPISGHRSVSWYQQTPGQGLQFLFEYFSETQRNKGNFPGRFSGRQFSNSRSEMNVSTLELGDSALYLCASSLGLLAGGRNTGELFFGEGSRLTVL.

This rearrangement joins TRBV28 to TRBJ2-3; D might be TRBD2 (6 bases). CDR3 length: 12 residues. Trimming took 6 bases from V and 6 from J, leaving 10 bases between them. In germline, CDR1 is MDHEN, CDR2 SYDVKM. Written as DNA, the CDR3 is TGTGCCAGCAGCCTCGGGGGTGATACGCAGTATTTT. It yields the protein CASSLGGDTQYF.

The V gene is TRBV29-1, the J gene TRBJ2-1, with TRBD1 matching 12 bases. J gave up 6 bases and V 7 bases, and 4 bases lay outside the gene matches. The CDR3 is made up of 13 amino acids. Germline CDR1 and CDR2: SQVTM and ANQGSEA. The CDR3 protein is CSAGDRGLNEQFF. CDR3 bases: TGCAGCGCTGGGGACAGGGGGCTCAATGAGCAGTTCTTC.

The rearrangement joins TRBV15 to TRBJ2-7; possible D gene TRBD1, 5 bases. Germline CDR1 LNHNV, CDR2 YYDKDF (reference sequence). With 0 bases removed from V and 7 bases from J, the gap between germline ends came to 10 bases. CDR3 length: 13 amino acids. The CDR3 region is CATSRDQGWEQYF. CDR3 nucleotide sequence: TGTGCCACCAGCAGAGATCAGGGATGGGAGCAGTACTTC.